This T cell receptor beta chain was identified during a study of cytomegalovirus exposure and HLA in healthy donors. The V gene's germline CDR1 is SNHLY and CDR2 FYNNEI. Trimming cost V 5 bases and J 16 bases; bases outside gene matches: 8. The CDR3 is 12 residues long. Generated by immunoSEQ multiplex PCR, the TCRdb table keeps only in-frame clones and is missing some. The sample yields 110,000 to 150,000 clones, about 94% seen once. The TCR was taken from a man aged 18-30 years in good health and CMV-seropositive. Sequencing was done on a sample of PBMCs. V and J are TRBV2 and TRBJ2-1; TRBD2 matches at 10 bases. In DNA form, the CDR3 reads TGTGCCAGCAGTCTAGGGCTAGCGGGAGTTTTCTTC. Encoded protein: CASSLGLAGVFF.